The T cell receptor beta chain under discussion was sequenced for a study of blood T cell repertoires in COVID-19. Study-wide context: The samples span acute and convalescent COVID-19 from the United States, Italy and Spain. The cDNA or gDNA used as material had been derived from T cells, B-cell-depleted T cells, or PBMCs.

This clone showed up just a few times. The CDR3 covers 13 residues. V was clipped by 5 bases and J by 9 bases; unmatched bases: 5. Germline lookup yields CDR1 SEHNR and CDR2 FQNEAQ (reference sequence). Authors' processing steps: Amplification from reference gene primers served as the basis for estimated nucleated cell counts. The table came from immunoSEQ multiplex PCR; TCRdb's copy has only in-frame clones and leaves some out. V and J calls and clone size are given by that table; D and trimming were obtained from the DNA. Among about 130,000 clones listed, about 79% were seen once. The TCR sequence derives from a woman aged 50 to 60 with acute or convalescent COVID-19. Sample: peripheral blood. This chain uses TRBV7-9 with TRBJ2-3; 10 nucleotides align to TRBD1. In DNA, the CDR3 is TGTGCCAGCAGCAGCCCGGGACAGGGGACGCAGTATTTT. This codes for CASSSPGQGTQYF.